A selection of T cell receptor beta chains follows, all from one sample in a study of post-analysis software for immune sequencing data. Via MiXCR, TCRdb re-called the PCR reads, giving one row per CDR3 protein. In the table there are about 540,000 distinct CDR3 sequences, around 34% of which are singletons. The sample consisted of blood. The source of these receptors is a girl under 18 with multiple sclerosis. Each CDR3 is given without its conserved first and last residue. The size entry is marked missing in some rows and otherwise reads once, few, many or a size class.

abundance: few
len: 14
v_gene: TRBV10-2
CDR3aa: ASSDRGRSRWDGYT

abundance: .
len: 14
v_gene: TRBV6-5
CDR3aa: ASIKTTSGGGSEAF

abundance: .
len: 13
v_gene: TRBV6-1
CDR3aa: ASKQRGGNTGERF

abundance: few
len: 12
v_gene: TRBV14
CDR3aa: ASSQPGYYDGYT

abundance: few
len: 14
v_gene: TRBV5-1
CDR3aa: ASSFASGGFTDTQY

abundance: .
len: 12
v_gene: TRBV6-1
CDR3aa: ASSQDWGLSEQF

abundance: .
len: 13
v_gene: TRBV12-3/TRBV12-4
CDR3aa: ASSLTSGVADTQY

abundance: few
len: 13
v_gene: TRBV6-5
CDR3aa: ASSYSPSGQETQY

abundance: .
len: 11
v_gene: TRBV24-1
CDR3aa: ATSEVDAGELF

abundance: few
len: 14
v_gene: TRBV4-1
CDR3aa: ASSPISGATNEKLF

abundance: few
len: 11
v_gene: TRBV20-1
CDR3aa: SARGASTDTQY

abundance: .
len: 10
v_gene: TRBV10-3
CDR3aa: AIRQGDTEAF

abundance: .
len: 13
v_gene: TRBV7-2
CDR3aa: AGSLTLSTTDTQY

abundance: .
len: 15
v_gene: TRBV21-1
CDR3aa: ASHRSPARVGHNEQF

abundance: .
len: 13
v_gene: TRBV5-1
CDR3aa: ASSFGLADQGTQY

abundance: few
len: 10
v_gene: TRBV20-1
CDR3aa: SARDPGPEAF

abundance: .
len: 11
v_gene: TRBV13
CDR3aa: ASSLWMEETQY

abundance: few
len: 14
v_gene: TRBV27
CDR3aa: ASRGLAGGRPDTQY

abundance: few
len: 12
v_gene: TRBV2
CDR3aa: ASLQGGSSYEQY

abundance: .
len: 11
v_gene: TRBV7-9
CDR3aa: ASSLGNSEKLF

abundance: once
len: 10
v_gene: TRBV20-1
CDR3aa: SVSIRDIGYT

abundance: .
len: 12
v_gene: TRBV12-3/TRBV12-4
CDR3aa: ASIRDGGTGELF

abundance: few
len: 18
v_gene: TRBV21-1
CDR3aa: ASSKAQGFGTGDRDYGYT

abundance: .
len: 12
v_gene: TRBV20-1
CDR3aa: SARQGASYNEQF

abundance: many
len: 14
v_gene: TRBV20-1
CDR3aa: SARGDDRGGTDTQY

abundance: .
len: 9
v_gene: TRBV28
CDR3aa: ASRGQGEQY

abundance: .
len: 14
v_gene: TRBV4-1
CDR3aa: ASSQVSSGGRETQY

abundance: .
len: 11
v_gene: TRBV11-2
CDR3aa: ASSLVQPDEQF

abundance: .
len: 12
v_gene: TRBV7-9
CDR3aa: ASMGGVSTDTQY

abundance: .
len: 13
v_gene: TRBV5-1
CDR3aa: ASSLGDRGNNEQF

abundance: few
len: 7
v_gene: TRBV5-1
CDR3aa: ASSHEQY

abundance: few
len: 14
v_gene: TRBV7-9
CDR3aa: ASSAGRRDRGDTQY

abundance: .
len: 12
v_gene: TRBV18
CDR3aa: ASSPIDRAETQY

abundance: few
len: 12
v_gene: TRBV20-1
CDR3aa: SALSGQDLYGYT

abundance: once
len: 12
v_gene: TRBV20-1
CDR3aa: SAREPAAGYGYT

abundance: many
len: 13
v_gene: TRBV15
CDR3aa: ATSRRQGGIETQY

abundance: few
len: 12
v_gene: TRBV6-6
CDR3aa: ASSYLTGGYGYT

abundance: few
len: 11
v_gene: TRBV5-4
CDR3aa: ASSGDRATEAF

abundance: once
len: 10
v_gene: TRBV3-1
CDR3aa: ASSRPNYGYT

abundance: .
len: 12
v_gene: TRBV2
CDR3aa: ANAYGTGADTQY

abundance: few
len: 12
v_gene: TRBV12-3/TRBV12-4
CDR3aa: ASTKGGGASIQY

abundance: .
len: 14
v_gene: TRBV5-1
CDR3aa: ASSLEAPSRTDTQY

abundance: few
len: 9
v_gene: TRBV12-3/TRBV12-4
CDR3aa: ASNLRDQQF

abundance: many
len: 14
v_gene: TRBV4-1
CDR3aa: ASSLLAGGAVSGYT

abundance: .
len: 10
v_gene: TRBV15
CDR3aa: ATSSHEGEQF

abundance: .
len: 16
v_gene: TRBV3-1
CDR3aa: AAGGLAGGSSSYNEQF

abundance: .
len: 13
v_gene: TRBV28
CDR3aa: ASNQQGNPSWKLF

abundance: .
len: 14
v_gene: TRBV20-1
CDR3aa: SAPLAGVPSTDTQY

abundance: few
len: 13
v_gene: TRBV25-1
CDR3aa: ASSESGGGAQPQH

abundance: few
len: 13
v_gene: TRBV7-8
CDR3aa: ASSARTGEPYEQY

abundance: few
len: 12
v_gene: TRBV5-1
CDR3aa: ASSLGAGRNEQF

abundance: many
len: 11
v_gene: TRBV5-1
CDR3aa: ASSSTGQETQY